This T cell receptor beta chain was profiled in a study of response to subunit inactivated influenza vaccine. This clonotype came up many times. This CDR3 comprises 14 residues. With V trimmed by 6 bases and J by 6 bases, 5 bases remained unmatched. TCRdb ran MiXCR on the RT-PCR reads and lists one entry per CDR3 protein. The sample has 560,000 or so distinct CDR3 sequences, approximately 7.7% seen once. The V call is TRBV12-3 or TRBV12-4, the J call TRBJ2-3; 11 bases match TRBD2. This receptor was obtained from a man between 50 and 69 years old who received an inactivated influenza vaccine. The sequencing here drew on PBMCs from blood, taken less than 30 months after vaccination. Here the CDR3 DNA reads TGTGCCAGCAGCCGTAGCGGGGGGGCTGATACGCAGTATTTT. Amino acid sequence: CASSRSGGADTQYF.